Following are 12 T cell receptor beta chains from one sample sequenced in a study of shared clonotypes between healthy human individuals. Assay used: immunoSEQ multiplex PCR; TCRdb lists only in-frame clones, some missing. Of fewer than 1 million clones in the sample, 96% were seen once. Terminally differentiated effector memory CD45RA+ cells were excluded from the naive CD8 cells, which were CD45RO-negative and positively selected for CCR7. Sequencing used naive CD8+ T cells sorted from blood. Source of these receptors: a man younger than 40 in good health.

The chain combines TRBV6-5 with TRBJ2-5; perhaps TRBD2 as D (5 bases). V shed 4 bases and J shed 5 bases, with 11 bases lying between them. The CDR3 consists of 13 residues. Germline CDR1 MNHEY, CDR2 SVGAGI. Written as DNA, the CDR3 is TGTGCCAGCAGTTCTCGAGCGGCCGAGACCCAGTACTTC. Its translation: CASSSRAAETQYF.

The chain employs TRBV9 and TRBJ1-1, with 7 bases aligning to TRBD1. V shed 4 bases, J shed 8 bases, and the junction held 14 bases outside the gene matches. This CDR3 is built from 15 residues. The germline V gene encodes CDR1 SGDLS and CDR2 YYNGEE. Here the CDR3 reads CASSPRRDSWGEAFF. For the CDR3, the DNA is TGTGCCAGCAGCCCCCGCCGGGACAGTTGGGGGGAAGCTTTCTTT.

V and J are TRBV29-1 and TRBJ1-1; 8 bases agree with TRBD1. The length of the CDR3 is 13 residues. Trimming removed 4 bases from V and 4 bases from J; junction bases left unmatched: 5. CDR1 is SQVTM and CDR2 is ANQGSEA in the germline V gene. The CDR3 loop reads CSVAGQGSTEAFF. The CDR3 nucleotides read TGCAGCGTTGCCGGACAGGGTAGCACTGAAGCTTTCTTT. The full variable domain, with the rest looked up from reference TRBV29-1 and TRBJ1-1, is SAVISQKPSRDICQRGTSLTIQCQVDSQVTMMFWYRQQPGQSLTLIATANQGSEATYESGFVIDKFPISRPNLTFSTLTVSNMSPEDSSIYLCSVAGQGSTEAFFGQGTRLTVV.

This clone has only one observation. CDR3 nucleotides: TGTGCCAGCAGTGAAGCCTATCAGGACTACGAGCAGTACTTC. Protein product: CASSEAYQDYEQYF. The V call is TRBV6-1, the J call TRBJ2-7, with D unresolved. V was clipped by 0 bases and J by 3 bases, with 9 bases between them. CDR1 and CDR2 from the germline V gene are MNHNS and SASEGT. This CDR3 region has 14 residues.

The V and J genes are TRBV27 and TRBJ2-7, with D possibly TRBD1 on 6 matching bases. Looked up from germline, CDR1 is MNHEY and CDR2 is SMNVEV (reference sequence). CDR3 length: 15 residues. The V end was cut by 0 bases, the J end by 1 base, with 10 bases between. CDR3 loop: CASSLSIGGSYEQYF. As DNA, the CDR3 is TGTGCCAGCAGTTTATCGATAGGGGGTTCCTACGAGCAGTACTTC.

The chain combines TRBV18 with TRBJ2-3; D is perhaps TRBD2 (6 bases). V lost 1 base and J 0 bases, leaving 14 bases between the germline ends. Germline V CDR1 and CDR2: KGHSH, LQKENI. This CDR3 is 17 amino acids long. This chain's CDR3 is CASSPLYRSGSTDTQYF. Written as DNA, the CDR3 is TGTGCCAGCTCACCACTATATCGTAGCGGAAGCACAGATACGCAGTATTTT.

The chain is built from TRBV7-8 and TRBJ1-2; TRBD1 is a possible D gene (5 bases). This CDR3 region has 16 residues. The ends were cut back, 1 base at V and 4 bases at J, with 16 bases in the middle. Germline V gene sequence: CDR1 SGHVS, CDR2 FQNEAQ. CDR3 coding DNA: TGTGCCAGCAGCTTAGGGCCTGCGACAGACAGCTATGGCTACACCTTC. Protein product: CASSLGPATDSYGYTF.

CDR3 residues: CAKKRADRDYEQYF. The DNA of the CDR3 is TGTGCCAAGAAAAGGGCAGACCGTGACTACGAGCAGTACTTC. The rearrangement joins TRBV2 to TRBJ2-7; D is uncertain. CDR3 size: 14 residues. Germline CDR1 is SNHLY and CDR2 is FYNNEI. V was clipped by 10 bases and J by 3 bases, with 19 bases between them. Supplemented by reference TRBV2 and TRBJ2-7, the full variable domain reads EPEVTQTPSHQVTQMGQEVILRCVPISNHLYFYWYRQILGQKVEFLVSFYNNEISEKSEIFDDQFSVERPDGSNFTLKIRSTKLEDSAMYFCAKKRADRDYEQYFGPGTRLTVT.

J is TRBJ2-1 and V is TRBV6-5; D is uncertain. Germline CDR1 MNHEY, CDR2 SVGAGI. The CDR3 sequence is 13 residues long. With 2 bases removed from V and 3 bases from J, the gap between germline ends came to 5 bases. CDR3: CASSYGDYNEQFF. CDR3 sequence (DNA): TGTGCCAGCAGTTACGGGGACTACAATGAGCAGTTCTTC.

In this sample, this clone turned up once. V is TRBV7-6 and J is TRBJ2-7, with D possibly called TRBD1 or TRBD2 (5 bases each). Trimming shortened V by 1 base and J by 3 bases, and 10 bases separated the two germline ends. This CDR3 has 14 residues. The germline V gene has CDR1 SGHVS and CDR2 FNYEAQ. CDR3 sequence: CASSLGGTNYEQYF. CDR3 nucleotide sequence: TGTGCCAGCAGCTTAGGGGGGACCAACTACGAGCAGTACTTC.

The rearrangement joins TRBV4-1 to TRBJ2-1; D possibly uses TRBD1 or TRBD2 (5 bases each). Per the germline V gene, CDR1 is MGHRA and CDR2 is YSYEKL. The CDR3 is made up of 16 amino acids. Between the trimmed V and J ends, which lost 3 bases and 4 bases, there was a span of 16 bases. CDR3 sequence (DNA): TGCGCCAGCAGCCATGATCCGGGACCAACTTACAATGAGCAGTTCTTC. As protein: CASSHDPGPTYNEQFF.

The J gene is TRBJ2-1, the V gene TRBV27; 9 bases line up with TRBD1. Germline trimming cut 2 bases from V and 8 bases from J; bases unmatched to any gene: 4. This CDR3 has 14 residues. Germline V CDR1 and CDR2: MNHEY, SMNVEV (reference sequence). CDR3 amino acids: CASSLRDRVHEQFF. CDR3 nucleotides: TGTGCCAGCAGTTTACGGGACAGGGTCCATGAGCAGTTCTTC.